This paragraph covers one TCR beta chain sequence. Its specificity is not known. This specimen belongs to a study of CD8 T cells in Susac syndrome. V was cut by 3 bases and J by 8 bases, with 8 bases left in between. The CDR3 covers 12 residues. Germline loops: CDR1 LGHDT, CDR2 YNNKEL (reference sequence). Purification of the CD8+ and CD4+ T cells relied on negative isolation, and TEMRA cells underwent FACS enrichment. Reverse transcription of roughly 0.5 to 1 ug RNA was performed with random hexamers. TCR beta CDR3 was amplified by immunoSEQ multiplex PCR. This amplification extended across 54 Vbeta and 13 Jbeta segments. From the immunoSEQ multiplex PCR reads, TCRdb called clonotypes with MiXCR, one entry per CDR3 protein. In the table there are 150,000 to 200,000 distinct CDR3 sequences, about 96% of which are singletons. Study-wide points: In Susac syndrome, CD4+ T cell repertoires lacked any clonal expansion.

The sequencing input was CD4+ T cells from PBMCs. This chain connects TRBV3-1 to TRBJ2-1, with D possibly TRBD2 on 6 matching bases. The TCR originated in a human donor with Susac syndrome. The CDR3 bases are TGTGCCAGCAGCCAGGGAGGCGATGAGCAGTTCTTC. This codes for CASSQGGDEQFF.